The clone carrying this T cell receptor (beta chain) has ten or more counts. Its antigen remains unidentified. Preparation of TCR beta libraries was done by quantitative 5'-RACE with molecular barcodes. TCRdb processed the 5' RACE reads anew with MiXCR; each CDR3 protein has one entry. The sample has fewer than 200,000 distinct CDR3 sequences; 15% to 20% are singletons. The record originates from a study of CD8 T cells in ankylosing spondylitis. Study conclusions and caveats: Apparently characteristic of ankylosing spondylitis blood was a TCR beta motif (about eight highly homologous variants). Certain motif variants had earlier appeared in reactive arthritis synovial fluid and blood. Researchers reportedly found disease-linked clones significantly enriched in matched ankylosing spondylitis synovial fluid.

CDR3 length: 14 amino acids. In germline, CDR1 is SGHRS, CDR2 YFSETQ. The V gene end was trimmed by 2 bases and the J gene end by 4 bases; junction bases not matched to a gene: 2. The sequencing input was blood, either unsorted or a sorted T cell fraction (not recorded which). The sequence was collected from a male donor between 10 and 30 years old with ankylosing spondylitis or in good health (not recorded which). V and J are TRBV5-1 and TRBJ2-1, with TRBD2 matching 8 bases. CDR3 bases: TGCGCCAGCAGCTTTAGCGGGGCTTACAATGAGCAGTTCTTC. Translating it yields CASSFSGAYNEQFF.